The sequence of this TCR beta chain was determined in a study of T-cell memory formation after mild COVID-19 (dated by TCRdb to about 2021). About the study as a whole: TCR sequence clusters from the two donors were largely donor specific. In a couple of donors, T-cell clones that expanded and contracted after mild COVID-19 were tracked by sequencing TCRalpha and TCRbeta repertoires over time. Two young, previously healthy adult volunteers, one female and one male, were included in the cohort.

Ficoll-Paque density gradient centrifugation was the method used to isolate PBMCs. On the study overall, not on this receptor specifically: The detection of some responding clones in pre-infection memory suggests that pre-existing cross-reactive memory T cells joined the SARS-CoV-2 response. Contracting CD4+ clones were located mainly in the CM and EM memory subsets, whereas CD8+ clones were found to be enriched in EMRA. Clones that contracted from day 15 to 85 showed balanced CD4/CD8 phenotypes, whereas a second wave of clones that expanded from day 15 to 37 leaned towards CD4+. Only a couple of mild cases were covered in the study, and larger cohorts including severe cases with pre-infection samples were considered necessary. The second-wave clones that peaked on day 37 were not confirmed to be SARS-CoV-2 specific.

The germline V gene specifies MNHEY as CDR1 and SVGAGI as CDR2. The CDR3 spans 14 residues, from the cysteine through the phenylalanine. The read is trimmed to its CDR3 DNA, 42 bases read in frame from base 1. Ends trimmed: V by 10 bases, J by 4 bases; bases unmatched to a gene: 7. A remark on this clonotype: Which antigen it targets is not known. Base qualities are not at hand, and no much larger clone is one base apart.

Instrument used: Illumina NovaSeq 6000. TCRalpha and TCRbeta cDNA libraries were built by 5'RACE with constant-segment primers, adding sample barcodes and unique molecular identifiers. RNA was extracted from every sample with Trizol reagent. Amplification of the libraries took two PCR steps, and the second step added a second sample barcode plus Illumina TruSeq adapters. The libraries were sequenced on an Illumina NovaSeq using 2 x 150 bp paired-end reads. Concerning the study's data processing: With migec v1.2.7, reads were demultiplexed and then collapsed into UMI-guided consensus sequences. Using mixcr v2.1.11, UMI consensuses were aligned to TRA and TRB V and J templates and then assembled into clonotypes. A clonotype was counted as expanded or contracted only when both edgeR and NoisET called the clonotype significant, with the noise models trained on biological replicates. edgeR calls used a false discovery rate-adjusted p below 0.01 and a log2 fold-change threshold of 1. PCA with hierarchical clustering of max-normalized trajectories of the 1000 most abundant clonotypes was used as exploratory dynamics analysis. Separately sequenced CD4+ and CD8+ repertoires were used to assign a CD4 or CD8 phenotype to each responding clone. TCRdb itself trimmed the public reads at Q25 with fastp, ran MiXCR and retained productive beta chains. Rows merge per CDR3 protein into single entries with the most common DNA and genes. For this entry, the V and J calls and clone size follow TCRdb and not the study's own pipeline. The sample profile shows approximately 110,000 distinct CDR3 sequences; roughly 20% of them were found once. The ten most abundant clones make up roughly 37% of the sample.

Sequencing was done on a sample of PBMCs or a T cell subset sorted from them (not recorded which). The TCR sequence derives from a man aged 18-30 years who had mild COVID-19 (a few samples of this study predate the infection). The sample titles of this study are shuffled in the database, so cell type and time point are left out; the donor was told from shared clones. This chain joins TRBV6-5 to TRBJ2-3; a stretch of 11 junction bases matches TRBD2. The CDR3 reads CATRTSGLPDTQYF. The DNA sequence reads TGTGCCACCCGGACTAGCGGGCTCCCAGATACGCAGTATTTT.